What follows are 22 T cell receptor beta chains derived from one specimen sequenced in a study of blood T cell repertoires in COVID-19. Profiled with immunoSEQ multiplex PCR; TCRdb holds only in-frame clones, not every one. This table has about 240,000 clones, almost 85% appearing once. The sequencing input was peripheral blood. These receptors originate from a man between 45 and 60 years old with acute or convalescent COVID-19.

The chain employs TRBV10-2 and TRBJ1-1; D might be TRBD1 (5 bases). The CDR3 consists of 12 residues. Germline CDR1 reads WSHSY; CDR2 reads SAAADI. V was trimmed by 10 bases and J by 10 bases, leaving 19 bases between them. CDR3 DNA: TGCGCCATCATAGGGGCGGACAACCGAGCTTTCTTT. It yields the protein CAIIGADNRAFF.

The chain has TRBV19 and TRBJ2-7; 8 nucleotides match TRBD2. CDR3 size: 15 residues. J lost 0 bases, V lost 4 bases, and 5 bases had no gene match. Per germline, CDR1 LNHDA and CDR2 SQIVND (reference sequence). CDR3 sequence (DNA): TGTGCCAGTAGTAACCCGGGGGGGTCCTCCTACGAGCAGTACTTC. This translates into CASSNPGGSSYEQYF. Based on the CDR3 plus reference TRBV19 and TRBJ2-7, the full variable domain is DGGITQSPKYLFRKEGQNVTLSCEQNLNHDAMYWYRQDPGQGLRLIYYSQIVNDFQKGDIAEGYSVSREKKESFPLTVTSAQKNPTAFYLCASSNPGGSSYEQYFGPGTRLTVT.

This chain joins TRBV25-1 and TRBJ1-3; the D gene is possibly TRBD1 (5 bases). Germline values: CDR1 MGHDK, CDR2 SYGVNS. The CDR3 sequence is 14 residues long. Trimming took 9 bases from V and 1 from J, leaving 13 bases between them. The CDR3 sequence: CASAWGESGNTIYF. The CDR3 DNA follows: TGTGCCAGTGCTTGGGGGGAGTCTGGAAACACCATATATTTT.

The chain combines TRBV5-1 with TRBJ1-1; D is perhaps TRBD1 (5 bases). Germline V gene sequence: CDR1 SGHRS, CDR2 YFSETQ. This CDR3 is 15 amino acids long. The ends were cut back, 0 bases at V and 5 bases at J, with 14 bases in the middle. CDR3 DNA: TGCGCCAGCAGCTTGGCCTTAGGGGAAGGTACTGAAGCTTTCTTT. Translating gives CASSLALGEGTEAFF.

This rearrangement joins TRBV12-5 to TRBJ2-7; 12 nucleotides match TRBD1. The CDR3 is 16 residues long. With 1 base clipped from V and 7 bases from J, the junction kept 8 bases outside the gene matches. Looked up from germline, CDR1 is LGHNT and CDR2 is FRNRAP. The chain's CDR3 is CASGLGTGTGGREQYF. The CDR3 DNA is TGTGCTAGTGGTTTGGGGACCGGGACAGGGGGCAGAGAGCAGTACTTC.

The V call is TRBV28, the J call TRBJ2-7; D may be TRBD1 (6 bases). This CDR3 comprises 13 residues. Trimming stripped 5 bases from V and 6 bases from J, with 14 bases between. Germline loops: CDR1 MDHEN, CDR2 SYDVKM. CDR3 DNA: TGTGCCAGCAGTGACAGGTTGGTGCGCGAGCAGTACTTC. Protein: CASSDRLVREQYF.

This chain connects TRBV28 to TRBJ2-2; a weak D match, TRBD1 (6 bases). Trimming shortened V by 5 bases and J by 5 bases, and 12 bases separated the two germline ends. Germline values: CDR1 MDHEN, CDR2 SYDVKM. CDR3 length equals 14 residues. The CDR3 nucleotides are TGTGCCAGCAGTCTTGATCAGGGGACCGGGGAGCTGTTTTTT. This encodes CASSLDQGTGELFF. The full variable domain, in which reference TRBV28 and TRBJ2-2 provide the parts outside the CDR3, is DVKVTQSSRYLVKRTGEKVFLECVQDMDHENMFWYRQDPGLGLRLIYFSYDVKMKEKGDIPEGYSVSREKKERFSLILESASTNQTSMYLCASSLDQGTGELFFGEGSRLTVL.

The genes are TRBV29-1 and TRBJ1-1, with a possible D match to TRBD1 (6 bases). From germline, CDR1 is SQVTM and CDR2 ANQGSEA. The ends were cut back, 7 bases at V and 5 bases at J, with 20 bases in the middle. This CDR3 has 14 residues. CDR3 sequence (DNA): TGCAGCGAGGCAGCATGGGCAAGGGGGACTGAAGCTTTCTTT. Translating gives CSEAAWARGTEAFF.

The chain employs TRBV15 and TRBJ2-7; TRBD1 matches at 10 bases. Germline lookup yields CDR1 LNHNV and CDR2 YYDKDF (reference sequence). The trim removed 5 bases at V and 3 bases at J, leaving 7 bases unmatched. There are 15 residues in the CDR3. The DNA of the CDR3 is TGTGCCACCAGCTATGGGGGGGACAGGGGCTACGAGCAGTACTTC. Protein: CATSYGGDRGYEQYF.

This clone occurred once. This sequence joins TRBV30 and TRBJ2-1, with 8 nucleotides matching TRBD1. The CDR3 has 12 amino acids. V was clipped by 8 bases and J by 8 bases; unmatched bases: 8. Looked up from germline, CDR1 is GTSNPN and CDR2 is SVGIG (reference sequence). The CDR3 region has the DNA TGTGCCGGGCGACAGGGGATCCATGAGCAGTTCTTC. As protein: CAGRQGIHEQFF.

This chain connects TRBV19 to TRBJ2-7; 11 bases fit TRBD2. This CDR3 is built from 15 residues. Germline V gives CDR1 LNHDA, CDR2 SQIVND (reference sequence). With 6 bases clipped from V and 3 bases from J, the junction kept 7 bases outside the gene matches. The CDR3 reads CASRKASGRLYEQYF. The CDR3 DNA follows: TGTGCCAGTAGGAAAGCTAGCGGGAGGCTCTACGAGCAGTACTTC. Full variable domain (missing parts from reference TRBV19 and TRBJ2-7): DGGITQSPKYLFRKEGQNVTLSCEQNLNHDAMYWYRQDPGQGLRLIYYSQIVNDFQKGDIAEGYSVSREKKESFPLTVTSAQKNPTAFYLCASRKASGRLYEQYFGPGTRLTVT.

In regard to this clone: Germline is not matched at one junction end, which may reflect a read error. The chain carries TRBV7-7 and TRBJ1-2; 9 nucleotides match TRBD1. Germline lookup yields CDR1 SSHAT and CDR2 FNYEAQ (reference sequence). The CDR3 extends over 19 amino acids. The CDR3 bases are TGTGCTAGCAGCTTAGACCCCGGGACAGGGTGGAAGTCTAACTATGGCTACACCTTC. Its translation: CASSLDPGTGWKSNYGYTF.

With regard to this clone: Other DNA variants within this sample encode the same CDR3. The V and J genes are TRBV5-1 and TRBJ1-1; the D gene is possibly TRBD1 (6 bases). The V end was cut by 4 bases, the J end by 1 base, with 11 bases between. The CDR3 runs to 14 residues. Germline CDR1 reads SGHRS; CDR2 reads YFSETQ. Here the CDR3 reads CASSPGQKNTEAFF. CDR3 DNA: TGCGCCAGCAGCCCCGGACAGAAGAACACTGAAGCTTTCTTT.

This chain connects TRBV4-1 to TRBJ1-1; the D gene is possibly TRBD1 (5 bases). The germline V gene has CDR1 MGHRA and CDR2 YSYEKL. Trimming removed 3 bases from V and 5 bases from J, with 10 bases in between. The CDR3 is 13 amino acids. The CDR3 DNA sequence: TGCGCCAGCAGCCAGGAGGGGCCAACTGAAGCTTTCTTT. Protein product: CASSQEGPTEAFF.

The chain couples TRBV27 to TRBJ1-2; the match to TRBD1 covers 11 bases. The V and J ends lost 2 bases and 5 bases, in that order; junction bases with no gene match: 4. This CDR3 is 15 amino acids long. The germline CDR1 and CDR2 sequences are MNHEY and SMNVEV (reference sequence). The CDR3: CASSLRTGGAYGYTF. As DNA, the CDR3 is TGTGCCAGCAGTTTACGGACAGGGGGCGCTTATGGCTACACCTTC.

This clone was observed a handful of times. The chain is built from TRBV6-5 and TRBJ2-3; a weak D match, TRBD1 (5 bases). With 5 bases removed from V and 4 bases from J, the gap between germline ends came to 13 bases. CDR1 is MNHEY and CDR2 is SVGAGI in the germline V gene. This CDR3 region has 14 residues. The CDR3 reads CASSHQGRPDTQYF. The CDR3 DNA is TGTGCCAGCAGTCATCAGGGTAGGCCAGATACGCAGTATTTT.

About this clone: The same CDR3 also results from other DNA sequences found in this sample. V is TRBV27 and J is TRBJ1-2, with D possibly being TRBD1 (6 bases). Germline V gene lookup returns CDR1 MNHEY and CDR2 SMNVEV (reference sequence). Trimming shortened V by 6 bases and J by 1 base, and 9 bases separated the two germline ends. This CDR3 contains 13 residues. The CDR3 DNA reads as TGTGCCAGCAGCCTCAGGGGTAACTATGGCTACACCTTC. This codes for CASSLRGNYGYTF.

This sequence joins TRBV25-1 and TRBJ2-6, with unresolved D. The CDR3 extends over 15 amino acids. V was trimmed by 2 bases and J by 1 base, leaving 6 bases between them. Looked up from germline, CDR1 is MGHDK and CDR2 is SYGVNS. The DNA of the CDR3 is TGTGCCAGCAGTGAACCCGGGTCTGGGGCCAACGTCCTGACTTTC. Protein sequence: CASSEPGSGANVLTF.

J is TRBJ2-7 and V is TRBV24-1; D remains ambiguous. This CDR3 has 11 residues. V was pared by 9 bases and J by 5 bases, with 10 bases between. Germline CDR1 and CDR2: KGHDR and SFDVKD. Here the CDR3 reads CATGDPHEQYF. CDR3 bases: TGTGCCACCGGAGACCCGCACGAGCAGTACTTC.

V usage is TRBV20-1 and J usage is TRBJ2-7, with a weak D call TRBD1 (5 bases). The CDR3 consists of 11 residues. Between the trimmed V and J ends, which lost 3 bases and 6 bases, there was a span of 9 bases. The germline V gene encodes CDR1 DFQATT and CDR2 SNEGSKA (reference sequence). The CDR3 bases are TGCAGTGCTAGGCAGGGCTTCGAGCAGTACTTC. This translates into CSARQGFEQYF.

This clone showed up just a few times. The V call is TRBV2, the J call TRBJ1-1; 8 bases match TRBD1. The germline V gene has CDR1 SNHLY and CDR2 FYNNEI. Losses at the gene ends were 9 bases for V and 1 base for J; bases not matched to a gene: 7. CDR3 length equals 14 residues. CDR3 in DNA: TGTGCCAGGAATCTGGGACAGGAGAACACTGAAGCTTTCTTT. This gives the protein CARNLGQENTEAFF.

The chain joins TRBV19 to TRBJ2-7; TRBD2 might be the D (5 bases). The V end was cut by 0 bases, the J end by 7 bases, with 16 bases between. The V gene's germline CDR1 is LNHDA and CDR2 SQIVND (reference sequence). The CDR3 length is 15 residues. CDR3 amino acids: CASSIDLGIPGEQYF. CDR3 nucleotides: TGTGCCAGTAGTATAGATCTCGGAATACCGGGGGAGCAGTACTTC. The full variable domain, with the rest looked up from reference TRBV19 and TRBJ2-7, is DGGITQSPKYLFRKEGQNVTLSCEQNLNHDAMYWYRQDPGQGLRLIYYSQIVNDFQKGDIAEGYSVSREKKESFPLTVTSAQKNPTAFYLCASSIDLGIPGEQYFGPGTRLTVT.